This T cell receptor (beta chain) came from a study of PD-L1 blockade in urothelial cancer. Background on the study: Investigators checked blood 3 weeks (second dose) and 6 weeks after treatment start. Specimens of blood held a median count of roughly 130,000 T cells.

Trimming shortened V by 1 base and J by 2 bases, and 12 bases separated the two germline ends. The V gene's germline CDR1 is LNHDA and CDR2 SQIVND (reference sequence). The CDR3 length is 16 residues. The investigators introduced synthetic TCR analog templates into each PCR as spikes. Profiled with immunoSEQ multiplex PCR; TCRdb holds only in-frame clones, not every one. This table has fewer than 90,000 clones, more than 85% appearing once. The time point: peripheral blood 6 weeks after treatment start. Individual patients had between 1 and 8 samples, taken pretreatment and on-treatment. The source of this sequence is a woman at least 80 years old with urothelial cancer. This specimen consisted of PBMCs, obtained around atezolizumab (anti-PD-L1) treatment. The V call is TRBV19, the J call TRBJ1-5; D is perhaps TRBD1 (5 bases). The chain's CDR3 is CASSIARTGGNQPQHF. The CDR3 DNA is TGTGCCAGTAGTATAGCCAGGACGGGGGGCAATCAGCCCCAGCATTTT. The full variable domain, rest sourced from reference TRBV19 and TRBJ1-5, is DGGITQSPKYLFRKEGQNVTLSCEQNLNHDAMYWYRQDPGQGLRLIYYSQIVNDFQKGDIAEGYSVSREKKESFPLTVTSAQKNPTAFYLCASSIARTGGNQPQHFGDGTRLSIL.